This T cell receptor beta chain was documented in a study of tumor and adjacent non-tumor tissue in lung cancer. Germline V CDR1 and CDR2: MNHNY, SVGAGI (reference sequence). This CDR3 has 13 amino acids. TCRbeta libraries were built with three rounds of nested PCR, modified from ARM-PCR. Each CDR3 protein is one row after TCRdb ran MiXCR on the multiplex PCR reads. The sample records about 76,000 distinct CDR3 sequences, approximately 71% being singletons. The template was RNA from unsorted bulk tissue. Of note for this clonotype: An end of the junction does not agree with germline; a read error may underlie this.

The receptor was derived from a woman aged 65 to 85 with non-small cell lung cancer. Sample: lung tumor tissue. The rearrangement joins TRBV6-6 to TRBJ1-1, with no clear D. The CDR3 sequence: CASNSSADTEAFF. In DNA form, the CDR3 reads TGCGCCAGCAATTCATCAGCCGACACTGAAGCTTTCTTT.